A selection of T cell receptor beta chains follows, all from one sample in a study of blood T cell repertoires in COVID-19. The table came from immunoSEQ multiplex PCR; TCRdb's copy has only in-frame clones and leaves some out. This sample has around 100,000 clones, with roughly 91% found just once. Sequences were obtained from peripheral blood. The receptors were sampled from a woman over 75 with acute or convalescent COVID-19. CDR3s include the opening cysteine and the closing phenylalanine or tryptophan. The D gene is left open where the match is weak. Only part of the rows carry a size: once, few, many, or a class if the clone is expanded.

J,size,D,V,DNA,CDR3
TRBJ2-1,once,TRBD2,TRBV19,TGTGCCAGTAAAGGGATAGGACTAGCGGAGAATGAGCAGTTCTTC,CASKGIGLAENEQFF
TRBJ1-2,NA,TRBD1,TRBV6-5,TGTGCCAGCACCTTGGGACAGAAGAACTATGGCTACACCTTC,CASTLGQKNYGYTF
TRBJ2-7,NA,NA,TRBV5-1,TGCGCCAGCAGCGGGGGGACAGTAGGTGAGCAGTACTTC,CASSGGTVGEQYF
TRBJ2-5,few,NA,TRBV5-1,TGCGCCAGCAGCGGAGGGAACCACCAAGAGACCCAGTACTTC,CASSGGNHQETQYF
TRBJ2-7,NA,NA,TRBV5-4,TGTGCCAGCAGCTTTCCTCAGGGCTACGAGCAGTACTTC,CASSFPQGYEQYF
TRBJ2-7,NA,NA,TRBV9,TGTGCCAGCAGCGTAGGAGGCGATTACTCCTACGAGCAGTACTTC,CASSVGGDYSYEQYF
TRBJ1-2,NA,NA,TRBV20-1,TGCAGTGCTAGTGAGGGGGAGGTGTCTGGCTACACCTTC,CSASEGEVSGYTF
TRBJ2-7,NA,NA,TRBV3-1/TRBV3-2,TGTGCCAGCAGCCAAGATAGTCTCTGGGGTGGGGAGTACAGGGACGAGCAGTACTTC,CASSQDSLWGGEYRDEQYF
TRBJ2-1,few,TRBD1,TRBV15,TGTGCCACCAGAAATATCGACAGGGGGCCATTGAAGGCGCAGTTCTTC,CATRNIDRGPLKAQFF
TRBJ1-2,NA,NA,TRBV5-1,TGCGCCAGCAGCTTGAACGGTGGCCAGGCCGACCATGGCTACACCTTC,CASSLNGGQADHGYTF
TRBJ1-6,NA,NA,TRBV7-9,TGTGCCAGCAGCTTAACAGGTCCTTCACCCCTCCACTTT,CASSLTGPSPLHF
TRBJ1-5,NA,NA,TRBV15,TGTGCCACCAGCAGGGAAGGACAGAATCAGCCCCAGCATTTT,CATSREGQNQPQHF
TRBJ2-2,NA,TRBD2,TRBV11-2,TGTGCCAGCAGCCGTTGGACTAGCGGTAACACCGGGGAGCTGTTTTTT,CASSRWTSGNTGELFF
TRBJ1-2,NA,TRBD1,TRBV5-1,TGCGCCAGCAGCTTGGGGGACAGGGAGGGCTACACCTTC,CASSLGDREGYTF
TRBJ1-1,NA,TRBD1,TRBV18,TGTGCCAGCTCACCATCCACAGGGGGCGCGGACACTGAAGCTTTCTTT,CASSPSTGGADTEAFF
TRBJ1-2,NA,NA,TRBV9,TGTGCCAGCAGCGGAGGCCGGTTCAATGGCTACACCTTC,CASSGGRFNGYTF
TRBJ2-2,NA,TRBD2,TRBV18,TGTGCCAGCTCACCGGGACTAGCGCCCGGGGAGCTGTTTTTT,CASSPGLAPGELFF
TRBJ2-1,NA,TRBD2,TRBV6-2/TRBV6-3,TGTGCCAGCAGTTTCTCCGACGGACTAGCGGGGGTTTCCTACAATGAGCAGTTCTTC,CASSFSDGLAGVSYNEQFF
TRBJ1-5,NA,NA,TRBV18,TGTGCCAGCTCCCCAAGGACAGTTAGCAATCAGCCCCAGCATTTT,CASSPRTVSNQPQHF
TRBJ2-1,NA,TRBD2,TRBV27,TGTGCCAGCAGTTCACCCCCACCGGGAGCGGGAAAAGCCTCCTACAATGAGCAGTTCTTC,CASSSPPPGAGKASYNEQFF
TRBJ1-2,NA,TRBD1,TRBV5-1,TGCGCCAGCAGCCAAAAGGGACAGGATGGGGGCTACACCTTC,CASSQKGQDGGYTF
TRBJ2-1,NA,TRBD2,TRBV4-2,TGTGCCAGCAGCCAAGATTTGGGACTAGCGGGCCAAGATGAGCAGTTCTTC,CASSQDLGLAGQDEQFF
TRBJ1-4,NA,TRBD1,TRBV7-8,TGTGCCAGCAGCATAGACAGGGTTGCAACTAATGAAAAACTGTTTTTT,CASSIDRVATNEKLFF
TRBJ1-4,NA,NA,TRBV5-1,TGCGCCAGCAGCCCCAACGCGGGGGCTTCTAATGAAAAACTGTTTTTT,CASSPNAGASNEKLFF
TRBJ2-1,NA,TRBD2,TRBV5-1,TGCGCCAGCAGCCCCTCGGGACTAGCGGGAGGAGCTTACAATGAGCAGTTCTTC,CASSPSGLAGGAYNEQFF
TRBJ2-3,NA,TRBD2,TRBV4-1,TGCGCCAGCAGCCACGGGACTAGCGGGGGGGAAACAGATACGCAGTATTTT,CASSHGTSGGETDTQYF
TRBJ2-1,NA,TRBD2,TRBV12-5,TGTGCTAGTGGCCGTACTAGCGGGGGGACTAACAATGAGCAGTTCTTC,CASGRTSGGTNNEQFF
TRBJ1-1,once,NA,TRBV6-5,TGTGCCAGCAGTTACGGTAGACAACCGAACACTGAAGCTTTCTTT,CASSYGRQPNTEAFF
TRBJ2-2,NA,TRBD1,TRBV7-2,TGTGCCAGCAGCTTAAAAGGACAGGGGGGGAACACCGGGGAGCTGTTTTTT,CASSLKGQGGNTGELFF
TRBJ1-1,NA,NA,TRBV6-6,TGTGCCAGCATCCCACGGGGGGCAGGAAACACTGAAGCTTTCTTT,CASIPRGAGNTEAFF
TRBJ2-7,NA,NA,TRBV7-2,TGTGCCAGCAGTCAGAGTAGAGGGCCCAGCGCCGAGCAGTACTTC,CASSQSRGPSAEQYF
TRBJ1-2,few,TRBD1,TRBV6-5,TGTGCCAGCAGTCTAAAGGGCAGGGGGGACTATGGCTACACCTTC,CASSLKGRGDYGYTF
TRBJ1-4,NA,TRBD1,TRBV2,TGTGCCAGCACAGGGCAGGGGGGAGAAAAACTGTTTTTT,CASTGQGGEKLFF
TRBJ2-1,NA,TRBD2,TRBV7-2,TGTGCCAGCAGCCTAAGGACTAGCGGGGGGGCAAGCAATGAGCAGTTCTTC,CASSLRTSGGASNEQFF
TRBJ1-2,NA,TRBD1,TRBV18,TGTGCCAGCTCACCTCAGGGGGCCGATGGCTACACCTTC,CASSPQGADGYTF
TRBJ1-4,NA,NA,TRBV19,TGTGCCAGTAGTCACAGGGCGGCTAATGAAAAACTGTTTTTT,CASSHRAANEKLFF
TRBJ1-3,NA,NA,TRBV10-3,TGTGCCACCTACCGAGGGAGCTCTGGAAACACCATATATTTT,CATYRGSSGNTIYF
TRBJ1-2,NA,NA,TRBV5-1,TGCGCCAGCAGCTTGGGGGCGATATATGGCTACACCTTC,CASSLGAIYGYTF
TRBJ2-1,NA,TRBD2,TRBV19,TGTGCCAGTACCTCCCCACAGGGAAGAAGACTAGCGGGAGTTGATGAGCAGTTCTTC,CASTSPQGRRLAGVDEQFF
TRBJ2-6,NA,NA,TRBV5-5,TGTGCCAGCAGCTTGTTTTCGGGGAGCTCTGGGGCCAACGTCCTGACTTTC,CASSLFSGSSGANVLTF
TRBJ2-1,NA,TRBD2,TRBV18,TGTGCCAGCTCACCCCGACTAGCGGGATTGGGACAACGGAATGAGCAGTTCTTC,CASSPRLAGLGQRNEQFF
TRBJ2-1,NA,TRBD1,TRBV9,TGTGCCAGCAGCGCCCCCGGGACAGGGGGAAATGAGCAGTTCTTC,CASSAPGTGGNEQFF